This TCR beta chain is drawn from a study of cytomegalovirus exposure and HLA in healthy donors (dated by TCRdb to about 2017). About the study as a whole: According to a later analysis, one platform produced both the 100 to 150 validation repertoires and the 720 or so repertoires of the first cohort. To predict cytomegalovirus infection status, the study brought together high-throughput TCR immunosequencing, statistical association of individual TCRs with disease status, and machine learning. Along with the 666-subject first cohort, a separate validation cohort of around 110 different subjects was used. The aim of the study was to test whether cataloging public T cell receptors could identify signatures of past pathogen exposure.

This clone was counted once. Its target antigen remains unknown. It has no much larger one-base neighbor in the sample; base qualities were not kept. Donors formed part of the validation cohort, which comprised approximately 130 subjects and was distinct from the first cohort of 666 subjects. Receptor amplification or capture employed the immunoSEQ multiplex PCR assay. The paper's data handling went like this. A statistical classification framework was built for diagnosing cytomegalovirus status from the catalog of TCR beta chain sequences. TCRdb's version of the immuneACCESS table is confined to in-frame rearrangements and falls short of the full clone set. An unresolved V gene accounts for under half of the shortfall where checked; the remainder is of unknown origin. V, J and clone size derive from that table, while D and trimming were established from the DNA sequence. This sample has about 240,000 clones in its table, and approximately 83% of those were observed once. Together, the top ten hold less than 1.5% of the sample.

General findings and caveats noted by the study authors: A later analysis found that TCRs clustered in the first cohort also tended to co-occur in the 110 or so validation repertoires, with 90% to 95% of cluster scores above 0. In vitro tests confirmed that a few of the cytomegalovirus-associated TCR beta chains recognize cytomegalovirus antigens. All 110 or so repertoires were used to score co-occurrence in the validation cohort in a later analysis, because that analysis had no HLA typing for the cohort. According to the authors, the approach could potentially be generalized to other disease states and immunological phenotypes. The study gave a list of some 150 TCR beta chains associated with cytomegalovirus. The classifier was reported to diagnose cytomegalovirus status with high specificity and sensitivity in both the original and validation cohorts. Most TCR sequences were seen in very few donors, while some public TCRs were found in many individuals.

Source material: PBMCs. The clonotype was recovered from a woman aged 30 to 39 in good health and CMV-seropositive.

The CDR3: CASSLAQARGGYTF. The DNA sequence reads TGTGCCAGCAGCTTAGCGCAGGCAAGGGGTGGCTACACCTTC. The rearrangement combines TRBV7-9 with TRBJ1-2; perhaps TRBD1 is the D gene, with 5 bases matching. Counted from cysteine to phenylalanine, this CDR3 has 14 amino acids. Only the CDR3 DNA stays, 42 bases, in frame from base 1. Trimming takes 0 bases from V and 7 bases from J, and the germline ends sit 12 bases apart. The germline V gene encodes CDR1 SEHNR and CDR2 FQNEAQ (reference sequence).